The 14 T cell receptor beta chains below were found in one sample sequenced in a study of blood T cell repertoires in COVID-19. The repertoire was sequenced with immunoSEQ multiplex PCR; TCRdb's copy has only in-frame clones and lacks some. Among fewer than 45,000 clones listed, 85% to 95% were seen once. The material sequenced was peripheral blood. These receptors came from a man aged 55 to 70 with active or convalescent COVID-19.

This chain links TRBV21-1 with TRBJ1-6; TRBD1, the D gene given by the table, was not confirmed from the DNA. TRBV21-1 is a known pseudogene. This CDR3 comprises 14 residues. The CDR3 DNA is TGTGCCAGGTACCGGACAGAGACCCATTCACCCCTCCACTTT. This gives the protein CARYRTETHSPLHF.

The chain combines TRBV10-3 with TRBJ2-1; 7 nucleotides align to TRBD2. The V gene's germline CDR1 is ENHRY and CDR2 SYGVKD. The CDR3 loop spans 17 amino acids. With V trimmed by 0 bases and J by 7 bases, 12 bases remained unmatched. CDR3 in amino acids: CAISESPSGPVGNEQFF. The CDR3 DNA reads TGTGCCATCAGTGAGTCACCTAGCGGCCCCGTAGGGAATGAGCAGTTCTTC.

The chain uses TRBV2 and TRBJ1-5; D perhaps matches TRBD1 (6 bases). This CDR3 has 14 amino acids. Germline CDR1 SNHLY, CDR2 FYNNEI. V gave up 6 bases and J gave up 1 base, with 10 bases separating them. CDR3 loop: CASRVTGSNQPQHF. The CDR3, as DNA: TGTGCCAGCAGAGTTACAGGGAGCAATCAGCCCCAGCATTTT.

The chain joins TRBV5-1 to TRBJ1-2; D is possibly TRBD1 (6 bases). The CDR3 loop spans 17 amino acids. Germline V gives CDR1 SGHRS, CDR2 YFSETQ. V lost 3 bases, J lost 0 bases, and 18 bases lay in between. The CDR3 sequence: CASSSDRQLGPNYGYTF. CDR3 nucleotide sequence: TGCGCCAGCAGCTCCGACAGGCAGCTAGGTCCTAACTATGGCTACACCTTC.

The V gene is TRBV3-1 (or the pseudogene TRBV3-2), the J gene TRBJ1-4, with D perhaps matching TRBD1 (5 bases). The V end was cut by 4 bases, the J end by 0 bases, with 9 bases between. The CDR3 covers 15 residues. Per the germline V gene, CDR1 is LGHDT and CDR2 is YNNKEL (reference sequence). CDR3 sequence (DNA): TGTGCCAGCAGCCGTCGACAGTCAACTAATGAAAAACTGTTTTTT. The encoded protein is CASSRRQSTNEKLFF.

V usage is TRBV5-1 and J usage is TRBJ2-7, with D uncertain. The CDR3 is 15 residues long. Between the trimmed V and J ends, which lost 0 bases and 0 bases, there was a span of 10 bases. CDR1 and CDR2 from the germline V gene are SGHRS and YFSETQ. CDR3 region: CASSLDALSSYEQYF. DNA of the CDR3: TGCGCCAGCAGCTTGGACGCACTGAGCTCCTACGAGCAGTACTTC.

The chain has TRBV9 and TRBJ1-3; D possibly corresponds to TRBD1 (6 bases). CDR3 size: 15 residues. Germline CDR1 and CDR2: SGDLS and YYNGEE. With 3 bases removed from V and 9 bases from J, the gap between germline ends came to 19 bases. The CDR3 DNA follows: TGTGCCAGCAGCGCCGCTGGGGGGGGCCCAGGCACCATATATTTT. Its translation is CASSAAGGGPGTIYF. The full variable domain, completed using reference TRBV9 and TRBJ1-3, is DSGVTQTPKHLITATGQRVTLRCSPRSGDLSVYWYQQSLDQGLQFLIQYYNGEERAKGNILERFSAQQFPDLHSELNLSSLELGDSALYFCASSAAGGGPGTIYFGEGSWLTVV.

J is TRBJ1-2 and V is TRBV19; 8 bases align to TRBD1. The V gene end was trimmed by 3 bases and the J gene end by 1 base; junction bases not matched to a gene: 7. The CDR3 is 16 amino acids. Germline CDR1 is LNHDA and CDR2 is SQIVND (reference sequence). CDR3 sequence (DNA): TGTGCCAGTAGTATCAGGACAGGGCAGATTAACTATGGCTACACCTTC. Its protein product is CASSIRTGQINYGYTF. Together with reference TRBV19 and TRBJ1-2, the CDR3 gives the full variable domain: DGGITQSPKYLFRKEGQNVTLSCEQNLNHDAMYWYRQDPGQGLRLIYYSQIVNDFQKGDIAEGYSVSREKKESFPLTVTSAQKNPTAFYLCASSIRTGQINYGYTFGSGTRLTVV.

The gene calls are TRBV4-3 and TRBJ2-7; TRBD2 aligns across 12 bases. The CDR3 extends over 15 amino acids. Germline V gene data show CDR1 as LGHNA and CDR2 as YSLEER. V gave up 4 bases and J gave up 3 bases; unmatched junction bases: 4. CDR3 residues: CASSRWTSGNYEQYF. CDR3 bases: TGCGCCAGCAGCCGATGGACTAGCGGGAACTACGAGCAGTACTTC.

V and J are TRBV3-1 (or the pseudogene TRBV3-2) and TRBJ1-5, with TRBD1 as a possible D gene (5 bases). Germline assignment: CDR1 LGHDT and CDR2 YNNKEL (reference sequence). The CDR3 totals 17 residues. V shed 1 base and J shed 3 bases, with 16 bases lying between them. The CDR3 here is CASSQVGGSGLNQPQHF. The CDR3 DNA reads TGTGCCAGCAGCCAAGTGGGGGGGTCAGGCCTCAATCAGCCCCAGCATTTT.

The chain employs TRBV27 and TRBJ2-4; 10 positions match TRBD1. The CDR3 is made up of 15 amino acids. Looked up from germline, CDR1 is MNHEY and CDR2 is SMNVEV (reference sequence). Trimming took 3 bases from V and 9 from J; bases not matched to a gene: 8. The CDR3 region has the DNA TGTGCCAGCAGTTTGGGGGACAGGGGCTTTAGCATTCAGTACTTC. This translates into CASSLGDRGFSIQYF.

CDR3 bases: TGTGCCAGCAGTTTGGGACAGGGGGCCGGTAGCGAAAAACTGTTTTTT. Protein sequence: CASSLGQGAGSEKLFF. The chain has TRBV2 and TRBJ1-4; 12 positions match TRBD1. Germline V gene lookup returns CDR1 SNHLY and CDR2 FYNNEI. The CDR3 is 16 residues long. V was clipped by 5 bases and J by 8 bases; unmatched bases: 9.

The chain couples TRBV6-5 to TRBJ1-5; the D gene is possibly TRBD1 (6 bases). Trimming took 4 bases from V and 4 from J, leaving 14 bases between them. The CDR3 is 15 residues long. Looked up from germline, CDR1 is MNHEY and CDR2 is SVGAGI. As DNA, the CDR3 is TGTGCCAGCAGTTCTGACAGGTCCGGGAATCAGCCCCAGCATTTT. Translated, it gives CASSSDRSGNQPQHF.

The V call is TRBV6-5, the J call TRBJ2-5; a weak D match, TRBD2 (5 bases). Trimming stripped 2 bases from V and 4 bases from J, with 14 bases between. Germline V gene lookup returns CDR1 MNHEY and CDR2 SVGAGI. This CDR3 is 15 amino acids long. As DNA, the CDR3 is TGTGCCAGCAGTTACAAGTGGAACGCGGGAGAGACCCAGTACTTC. Amino acid sequence: CASSYKWNAGETQYF.